Following are 3 T cell receptor beta chains from one sample sequenced in a study of multiple sclerosis patients with progressive multifocal leukoencephalopathy. Described time point: before natalizumab initiation. Some clones are missing from TCRdb's copy, which holds only in-frame ones; the method was immunoSEQ multiplex PCR. The table has 25,000 to 35,000 clones, 80% to 95% seen once. Sequencing was carried out using PBMCs. These receptor sequences come from a man younger than 40 with multiple sclerosis.

As concerns this clone: A junction boundary mismatches the germline segment, possibly from a read error. The identical CDR3 is also encoded by other nucleotide sequences in the sample. The chain links TRBV6-4 to TRBJ1-5; D gene uncertain. From germline, CDR1 is MRHNA and CDR2 SNTAGT. The CDR3 has 15 amino acids. The CDR3 is CASNNRDLGNQPQHF. DNA of the CDR3: TGTGCTAGCAACAATAGGGATTTGGGCAATCAGCCCCAGCATTTT.

The chain links TRBV11-2 to TRBJ2-7; no firm D call. The V and J ends lost 2 bases and 3 bases respectively, with 11 bases between them. The CDR3 sequence is 14 residues long. Germline V CDR1 and CDR2: SGHAT, FQNNGV. CDR3 in amino acids: CASSLLSRFYEQYV. CDR3 DNA: TGTGCCAGCAGCTTACTGTCCCGGTTCTACGAGCAGTACGTC.

This clone was counted only a few times. The chain recombines TRBV10-3 with TRBJ2-1; 8 nucleotides align to TRBD2. This CDR3 has 16 amino acids. CDR1 is ENHRY and CDR2 is SYGVKD in the germline V gene. The J segment lost 5 bases and the V segment lost 10 bases, leaving 16 bases of the junction unmatched. The CDR3 DNA is TGTGCCACATCAAGCAGGGACGGGAGGGAGGACAATGAGCAGTTCTTC. This translates into CATSSRDGREDNEQFF.